The 10 T cell receptor beta chains presented below share a single source sample, sequenced in a study of blood T cell repertoires in COVID-19. TCRdb keeps only in-frame clones here, not all; method: immunoSEQ multiplex PCR. The table has about 120,000 clones, approximately 90% seen once; the top ten hold about 1.6%. Source material: peripheral blood. These receptors were obtained from a human donor in a cohort sampled during active COVID-19.

Concerning this clone: This specimen includes other DNA sequences encoding the same CDR3. The gene calls are TRBV3-1 (or the pseudogene TRBV3-2) and TRBJ2-7, with 8 bases matching TRBD2. V dropped 1 base and J dropped 0; count of bases not matched to a gene: 8. The CDR3 consists of 17 residues. The germline CDR1 and CDR2 sequences are LGHDT and YNNKEL (reference sequence). The CDR3 protein is CASSQALAGRSSYEQYF. Written as DNA, the CDR3 is TGTGCCAGCAGCCAAGCCCTAGCGGGCCGCTCCTCCTACGAGCAGTACTTC.

J is TRBJ2-7 and V is TRBV28; 9 bases match TRBD1. Losses at the gene ends were 7 bases for V and 3 bases for J; bases not matched to a gene: 7. Per germline, CDR1 MDHEN and CDR2 SYDVKM. The CDR3 is made up of 14 amino acids. The chain's CDR3 is CASTRDRVNYEQYF. DNA for the CDR3: TGTGCCAGCACTCGGGACAGGGTTAACTACGAGCAGTACTTC.

The CDR3 sequence: CASSPGQGEETQYF. The DNA for the CDR3 is TGTGCCAGCAGCCCTGGACAGGGGGAGGAGACCCAGTACTTC. The chain recombines TRBV5-8 with TRBJ2-5; 10 bases align to TRBD1. The CDR3 is 14 amino acids. Germline V gene data show CDR1 as SGHTS and CDR2 as YDEGEE. Trimming at V came to 4 bases and at J to 5 bases, leaving 5 bases not matched to a gene. The variable domain in full, completed from reference TRBV5-8 and TRBJ2-5, reads EAGVTQSPTHLIKTRGQQATLRCSPISGHTSVYWYQQALGLGLQFLLWYDEGEERNRGNFPPRFSGRQFPNYSSELNVNALELEDSALYLCASSPGQGEETQYFGPGTRLLVL.

The rearrangement uses TRBV6-5 and TRBJ1-2; the D is unclear. CDR1 is MNHEY, CDR2 SVGAGI, per germline. This CDR3 contains 16 residues. V was shortened by 2 bases and J by 0 bases, with 13 bases between the two germline ends. CDR3 coding DNA: TGTGCCAGCAGTTACGGGTTCGACAATCCTAACTATGGCTACACCTTC. This codes for CASSYGFDNPNYGYTF.

The gene calls are TRBV7-9 and TRBJ2-7, with D perhaps TRBD2 (5 bases). Trimming took 2 bases from V and 5 from J, leaving 7 bases between them. CDR3 length: 12 residues. Germline V lookup: CDR1 SEHNR, CDR2 FQNEAQ (reference sequence). Here the CDR3 reads CASSLPGNEQYF. DNA of the CDR3: TGTGCCAGCAGCTTACCGGGAAACGAGCAGTACTTC. Based on the CDR3 plus reference TRBV7-9 and TRBJ2-7, the full variable domain is DTGVSQNPRHKITKRGQNVTFRCDPISEHNRLYWYRQTLGQGPEFLTYFQNEAQLEKSRLLSDRFSAERPKGSFSTLEIQRTEQGDSAMYLCASSLPGNEQYFGPGTRLTVT.

The gene calls are TRBV2 and TRBJ2-4, with 9 positions matching TRBD1. V lost 5 bases to trimming and J lost 8 bases; unmatched junction nucleotides: 13. The CDR3 contains 16 residues. CDR1 and CDR2 from the germline V gene are SNHLY and FYNNEI. In nucleotides, the CDR3 is TGTGCCAGCAGTCCCGGACAGGGGACCTTATGGGACATTCAGTACTTC. As protein: CASSPGQGTLWDIQYF.

V and J are TRBV5-1 and TRBJ2-2, with 7 bases matching TRBD2. In germline, CDR1 is SGHRS, CDR2 YFSETQ. After removal of 0 bases from V and 2 bases from J, the junction contained 4 bases not matched to a gene. This CDR3 region has 16 residues. This chain's CDR3 is CASSLEAGVNTGELFF. The CDR3 DNA is TGCGCCAGCAGCTTGGAGGCGGGGGTAAACACCGGGGAGCTGTTTTTT.

The chain employs TRBV2 and TRBJ2-1; 8 bases fit TRBD1. CDR3 length: 15 amino acids. V lost 10 bases, J lost 10 bases, and 18 bases stayed unmatched. CDR1 is SNHLY, CDR2 FYNNEI, per germline. CDR3 in amino acids: CATSNRQGPSNEQFF. The CDR3 region has the DNA TGTGCCACCTCGAACCGACAGGGGCCTTCCAACGAGCAGTTCTTC.

About this clone itself: The junction does not match germline at one end; this may be a read error. The chain combines TRBV7-7 with TRBJ2-2, with 13 bases that match TRBD2. The CDR3 is made up of 16 amino acids. Germline-derived CDR1 and CDR2 are SSHAT and FNYEAQ (reference sequence). The CDR3 coding sequence is TGTGCTAGCAGCCTTACCGGGACTAGCGGGGTCGGGGAGCTGTTTTTT. This codes for CASSLTGTSGVGELFF.

The chain joins TRBV3-1 (or the pseudogene TRBV3-2) to TRBJ1-1; the D is unclear. V gave up 0 bases and J gave up 4 bases, with 12 bases separating them. Germline CDR1 reads LGHDT; CDR2 reads YNNKEL (reference sequence). CDR3 size: 15 residues. The CDR3 DNA reads TGTGCCAGCAGCCAAGATCCGGGTTATGGCACTGAAGCTTTCTTT. Translated, it gives CASSQDPGYGTEAFF.